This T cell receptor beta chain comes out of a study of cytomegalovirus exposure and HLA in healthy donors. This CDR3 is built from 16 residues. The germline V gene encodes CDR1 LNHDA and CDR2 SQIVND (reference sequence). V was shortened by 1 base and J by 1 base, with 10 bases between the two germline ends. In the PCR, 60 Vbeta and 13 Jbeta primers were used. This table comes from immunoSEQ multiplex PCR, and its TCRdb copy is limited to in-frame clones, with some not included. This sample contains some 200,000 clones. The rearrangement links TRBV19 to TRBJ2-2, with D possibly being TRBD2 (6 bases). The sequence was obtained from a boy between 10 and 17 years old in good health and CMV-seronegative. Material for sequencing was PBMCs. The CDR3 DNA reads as TGTGCCAGTAGTATAGTAGGGGACTGGAACACCGGGGAGCTGTTTTTT. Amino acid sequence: CASSIVGDWNTGELFF.